What follows describes a single TCR beta chain. Its antigen is unknown. The sample is drawn from a study of cytomegalovirus exposure and HLA in healthy donors. As for the study in general: In an early release, HLA-typed donors contributed roughly 85 million unique TCR sequences. Study results and limitations: In an earlier analysis, about 87% or about 30%: the productive usage of most TCR beta V segments.

Both 60 Vbeta primers and 13 Jbeta primers went into the PCR. Sequenced by immunoSEQ multiplex PCR; TCRdb stores in-frame clones only, minus some. Among about 120,000 clones listed, approximately 70% were seen once. The CDR3 loop spans 14 amino acids. Per germline, CDR1 SGHDN and CDR2 FVKESK. Between the trimmed V and J ends, which lost 2 bases and 7 bases, there was a span of 14 bases. The source material was PBMCs. The clonotype comes from a woman between 35 and 50 years old in good health and CMV-seropositive. This chain connects TRBV14 to TRBJ1-2, with a weak D call TRBD1 (5 bases). This CDR3 is CASSQPSGLTGYTF. As DNA, the CDR3 is TGTGCCAGCAGCCAACCCTCAGGGTTAACTGGCTACACCTTC.